This T cell receptor beta chain was sequenced for a study of blood T cell repertoires in COVID-19. Study at large: Samples taken during acute and convalescent COVID-19 were collected in the United States, Italy and Spain. The analysed material was cDNA or gDNA that came from T cells, B-cell-depleted T cells, or PBMCs.

Original processing notes: Cell counts per sample came from amplifying reference gene primers. Repertoires were generated with immunoSEQ multiplex PCR, while TCRdb's copy carries only in-frame clones and drops some. That table is the source of V, J and clone size, and D and trimming were worked out from the DNA. The sample lists about 190,000 clones, 86% occurring once. The TCR comes from a woman aged 40 to 50 in a cohort exposed to, infected with or recovered from COVID-19 (not recorded which). The sequenced sample consisted of PBMCs or T cells enriched from blood (not recorded which).

CDR3 amino acids: CASSTGQGSYNEQFF. The CDR3 DNA follows: TGTGCCAGCAGTACCGGACAGGGTTCCTACAATGAGCAGTTCTTC. The chain has TRBV27 and TRBJ2-1; 8 bases are a match to TRBD1. The germline V gene has CDR1 MNHEY and CDR2 SMNVEV (reference sequence). J gave up 1 base and V 5 bases, and 4 bases lay outside the gene matches. The CDR3 runs to 15 residues.